This T cell receptor (beta chain) was observed in a study of OX40 agonist ivuxolimab in advanced cancers. Turning to the study itself: Patients were infused with ivuxolimab every 2 weeks at 0.01 to 10 mg/kg.

Method: immunoSEQ multiplex PCR; TCRdb's copy keeps in-frame clones and lacks some. This table holds more than 75,000 clones, around 80% found once. Notes on the study in general: The study observed clonal expansion of CD4+ and CD8+ blood T cells by week 6 at 0.1 to 3.0 mg/kg.

As to this clone: Antigen unknown.

The sample in question was CD4+ or CD8+ T cells sorted from blood, obtained in a trial of the OX40 agonist ivuxolimab. The receptor was isolated from an adult with an advanced solid tumor such as melanoma, head and neck, liver or kidney cancer.

The CDR3 bases are TGTGCCAGCAGTTCCAGCTCGACAGCCAGCTCCTATAATTCACCCCTCCACTTT. This translates into CASSSSSTASSYNSPLHF. The chain recombines TRBV28 with TRBJ1-6, with a weak D call TRBD1 (5 bases). V dropped 4 bases and J dropped 0 bases, with 16 bases sitting between them. Germline V gives CDR1 MDHEN, CDR2 SYDVKM. CDR3 length: 18 amino acids.